This TCR beta chain emerged from a study of Ad26.COV2.S vaccination and SARS-CoV-2 variants. At the level of the study: By the intramuscular route, Ad26.COV2.S was given once, or twice 56 days apart. General observations from the study: Those who received vaccine or placebo ended up with similar non-spike TCR breadth. Vaccinated individuals (as opposed to placebo recipients) had higher spike-specific TCR breadth.

A remark on this clone: Its matching antigen is unknown.

Between the trimmed V and J ends, which lost 3 bases and 4 bases, there was a span of 10 bases. Germline V gene sequence: CDR1 PRHDT, CDR2 FYEKMQ (reference sequence). This CDR3 comprises 13 residues. Documented treatment: roughly 18 received Ad26.COV2.S at low or high dose, single or two shots; 5 received placebo; per-sample allocation not given. Samples analyzed were those drawn on day 63 after the first vaccine or placebo injection. In the vaccine, an Ad26 vector expressed the SARS-CoV-2 spike of the Wuhan strain. Data came from immunoSEQ multiplex PCR; TCRdb stores just in-frame clones and leaves some out. The data contain around 340,000 clones, roughly nine tenths of them singletons.

This clonotype was sampled from a person aged 18-60 years who received the Ad26.COV2.S COVID-19 vaccine or a placebo. The specimen comprised peripheral blood, sampled in a trial of Ad26.COV2.S vaccine versus placebo. J is TRBJ2-7 and V is TRBV13, with D maybe TRBD2 (6 bases). CDR3 amino acids: CASSLEGTYEQYF. The CDR3, as DNA: TGTGCCAGCAGCTTGGAAGGGACTTACGAGCAGTACTTC.